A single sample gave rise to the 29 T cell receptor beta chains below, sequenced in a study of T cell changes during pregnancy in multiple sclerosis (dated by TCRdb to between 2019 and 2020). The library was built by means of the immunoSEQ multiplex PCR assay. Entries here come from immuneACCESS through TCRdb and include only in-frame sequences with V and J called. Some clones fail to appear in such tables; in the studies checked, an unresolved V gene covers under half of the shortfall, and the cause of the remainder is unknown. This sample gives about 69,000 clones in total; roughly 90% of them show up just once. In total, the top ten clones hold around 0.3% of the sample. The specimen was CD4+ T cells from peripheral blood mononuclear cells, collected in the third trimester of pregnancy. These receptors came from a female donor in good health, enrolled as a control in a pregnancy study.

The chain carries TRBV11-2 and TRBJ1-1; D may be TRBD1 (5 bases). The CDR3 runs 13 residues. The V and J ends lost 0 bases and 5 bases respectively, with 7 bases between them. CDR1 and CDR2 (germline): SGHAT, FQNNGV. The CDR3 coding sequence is TGTGCCAGCAGCTTAGATCGGGGGACTGAAGCTTTCTTT. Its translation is CASSLDRGTEAFF. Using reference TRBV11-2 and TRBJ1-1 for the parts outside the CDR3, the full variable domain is EAGVAQSPRYKIIEKRQSVAFWCNPISGHATLYWYQQILGQGPKLLIQFQNNGVVDDSQLPKDRFSAERLKGVDSTLKIQPAKLEDSAVYLCASSLDRGTEAFFGQGTRLTVV.

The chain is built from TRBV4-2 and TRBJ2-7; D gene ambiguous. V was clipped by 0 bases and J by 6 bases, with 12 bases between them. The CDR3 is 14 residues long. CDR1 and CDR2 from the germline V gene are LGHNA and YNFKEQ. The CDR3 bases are TGTGCCAGCAGCCAAGAGGAATATCGAGGCGAGCAGTACTTC. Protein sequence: CASSQEEYRGEQYF.

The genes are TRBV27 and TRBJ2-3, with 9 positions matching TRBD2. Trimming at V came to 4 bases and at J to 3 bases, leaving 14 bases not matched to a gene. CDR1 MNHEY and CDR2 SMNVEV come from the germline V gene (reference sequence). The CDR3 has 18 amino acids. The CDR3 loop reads CASSSHGGSGGDTDTQYF. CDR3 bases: TGTGCCAGCAGTTCCCACGGAGGTAGCGGGGGAGATACAGATACGCAGTATTTT.

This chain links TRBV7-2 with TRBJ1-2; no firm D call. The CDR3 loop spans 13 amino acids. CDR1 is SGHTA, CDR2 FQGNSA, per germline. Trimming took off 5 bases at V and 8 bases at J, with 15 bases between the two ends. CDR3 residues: CASSLGVARGYTF. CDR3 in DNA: TGTGCCAGCAGCCTGGGAGTTGCTCGGGGCTACACCTTC.

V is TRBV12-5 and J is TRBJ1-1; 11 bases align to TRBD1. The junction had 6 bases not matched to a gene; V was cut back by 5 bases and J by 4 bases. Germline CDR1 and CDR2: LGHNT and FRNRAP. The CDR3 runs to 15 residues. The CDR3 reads CASGPPGQGATEAFF. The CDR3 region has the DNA TGTGCTAGTGGTCCACCCGGACAGGGGGCCACTGAAGCTTTCTTT.

CDR3: CASSLYRSSTGGVWELFF. CDR3 in DNA: TGTGCCAGCAGCTTATATCGTTCGAGCACAGGGGGTGTTTGGGAGCTGTTTTTT. The chain has TRBV7-2 and TRBJ2-2; 8 bases line up with TRBD1. The CDR3 runs 18 residues. Germline-derived CDR1 and CDR2 are SGHTA and FQGNSA. Trimming took 2 bases from V and 9 from J; bases not matched to a gene: 17.

This chain's CDR3 is CASSFGTGRAEAFF. The DNA of the CDR3 is TGCGCCAGCAGCTTTGGGACAGGGAGGGCTGAAGCTTTCTTT. The rearrangement links TRBV5-1 to TRBJ1-1; TRBD1 agrees at 9 bases. V lost 2 bases and J lost 6; bases outside the gene matches: 5. CDR1 and CDR2 from the germline V gene are SGHRS and YFSETQ. The CDR3 is 14 residues long.

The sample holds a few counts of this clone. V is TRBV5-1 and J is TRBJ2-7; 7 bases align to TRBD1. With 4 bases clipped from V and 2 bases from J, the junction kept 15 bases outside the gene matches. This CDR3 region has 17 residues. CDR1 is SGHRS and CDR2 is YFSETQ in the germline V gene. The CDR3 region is CASSLEGGAEGAYEQYF. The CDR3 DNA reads TGCGCCAGCAGCCTTGAAGGGGGCGCAGAAGGAGCCTACGAGCAGTACTTC. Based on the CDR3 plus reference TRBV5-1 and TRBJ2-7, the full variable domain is KAGVTQTPRYLIKTRGQQVTLSCSPISGHRSVSWYQQTPGQGLQFLFEYFSETQRNKGNFPGRFSGRQFSNSRSEMNVSTLELGDSALYLCASSLEGGAEGAYEQYFGPGTRLTVT.

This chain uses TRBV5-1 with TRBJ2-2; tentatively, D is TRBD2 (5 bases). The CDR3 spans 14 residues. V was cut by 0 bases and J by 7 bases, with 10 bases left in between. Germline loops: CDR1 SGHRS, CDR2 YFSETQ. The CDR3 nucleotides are TGCGCCAGCAGCTTGGCCCGGGGAAACGGGGAGCTGTTTTTT. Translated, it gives CASSLARGNGELFF.

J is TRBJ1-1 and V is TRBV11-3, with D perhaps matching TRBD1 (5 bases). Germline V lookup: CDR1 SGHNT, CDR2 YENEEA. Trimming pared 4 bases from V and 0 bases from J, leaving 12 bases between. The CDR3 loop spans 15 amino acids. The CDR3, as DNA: TGTGCCAGCAGCTGGGACGGGGGGATGAACACTGAAGCTTTCTTT. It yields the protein CASSWDGGMNTEAFF.

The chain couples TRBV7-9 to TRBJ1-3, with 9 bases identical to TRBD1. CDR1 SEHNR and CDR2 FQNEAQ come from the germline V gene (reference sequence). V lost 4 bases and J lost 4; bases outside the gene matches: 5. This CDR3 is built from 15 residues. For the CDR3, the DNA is TGTGCCAGCAGCTACGACAGGGGGTCGGGAAACACCATATATTTT. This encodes CASSYDRGSGNTIYF.

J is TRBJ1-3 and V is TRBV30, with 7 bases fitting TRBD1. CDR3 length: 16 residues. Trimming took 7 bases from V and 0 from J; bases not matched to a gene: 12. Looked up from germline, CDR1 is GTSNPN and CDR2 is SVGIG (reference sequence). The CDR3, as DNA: TGTGCCTCGACCCTTCCAGGGGGATACTCTGGAAACACCATATATTTT. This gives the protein CASTLPGGYSGNTIYF.

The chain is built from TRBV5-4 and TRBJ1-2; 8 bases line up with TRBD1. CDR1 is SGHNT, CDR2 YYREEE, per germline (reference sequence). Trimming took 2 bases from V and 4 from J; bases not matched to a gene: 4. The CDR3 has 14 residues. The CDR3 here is CASSFRGQAYGYTF. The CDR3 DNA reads TGTGCCAGCAGCTTTCGGGGACAGGCCTATGGCTACACCTTC. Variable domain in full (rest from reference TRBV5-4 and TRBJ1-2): ETGVTQSPTHLIKTRGQQVTLRCSSQSGHNTVSWYQQALGQGPQFIFQYYREEENGRGNFPPRFSGLQFPNYSSELNVNALELDDSALYLCASSFRGQAYGYTFGSGTRLTVV.

Here the CDR3 DNA reads TGTGCCACTCAGACGACAGGGGGCATCACTGAAGCTTTCTTT. Its protein product is CATQTTGGITEAFF. The V and J genes are TRBV19 and TRBJ1-1, with 10 bases fitting TRBD1. The CDR3 spans 14 residues. The junction had 9 bases not matched to a gene; V was cut back by 10 bases and J by 4 bases. From germline, CDR1 is LNHDA and CDR2 SQIVND (reference sequence).

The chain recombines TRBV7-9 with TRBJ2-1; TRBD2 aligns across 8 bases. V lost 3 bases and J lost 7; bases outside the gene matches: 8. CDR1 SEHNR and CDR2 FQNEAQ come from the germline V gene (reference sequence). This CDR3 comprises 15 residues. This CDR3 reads CASSLDSGVLNEQFF. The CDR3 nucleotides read TGTGCCAGCAGCTTGGATAGCGGGGTATTAAATGAGCAGTTCTTC.

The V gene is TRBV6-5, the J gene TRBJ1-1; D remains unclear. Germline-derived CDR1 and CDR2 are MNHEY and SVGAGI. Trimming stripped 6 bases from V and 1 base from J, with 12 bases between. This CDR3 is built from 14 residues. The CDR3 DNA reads TGTGCCAGCAGACGCGGGGTCGCGAACACTGAAGCTTTCTTT. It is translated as CASRRGVANTEAFF.

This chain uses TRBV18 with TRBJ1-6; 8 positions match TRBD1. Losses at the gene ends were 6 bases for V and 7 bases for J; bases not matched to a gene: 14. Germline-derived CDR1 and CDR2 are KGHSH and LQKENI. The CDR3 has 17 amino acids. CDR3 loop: CASSRGYQGALNSPLHF. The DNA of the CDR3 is TGTGCCAGCTCGAGGGGGTATCAGGGGGCACTCAATTCACCCCTCCACTTT.

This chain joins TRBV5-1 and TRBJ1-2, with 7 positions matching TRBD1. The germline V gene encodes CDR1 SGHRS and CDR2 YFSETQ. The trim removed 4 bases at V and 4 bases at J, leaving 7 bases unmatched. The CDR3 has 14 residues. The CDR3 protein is CASSPGTAFYGYTF. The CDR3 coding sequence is TGCGCCAGCAGCCCTGGGACAGCCTTCTATGGCTACACCTTC.

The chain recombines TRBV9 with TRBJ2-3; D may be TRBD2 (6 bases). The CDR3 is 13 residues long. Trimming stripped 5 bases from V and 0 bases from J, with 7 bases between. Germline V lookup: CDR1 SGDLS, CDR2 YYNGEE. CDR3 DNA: TGTGCCAGCAGGGGGACTAGCACAGATACGCAGTATTTT. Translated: CASRGTSTDTQYF.

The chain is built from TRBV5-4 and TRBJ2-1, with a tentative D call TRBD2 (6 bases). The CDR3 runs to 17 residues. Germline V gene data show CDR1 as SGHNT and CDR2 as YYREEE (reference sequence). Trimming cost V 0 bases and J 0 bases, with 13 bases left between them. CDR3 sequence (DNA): TGTGCCAGCAGCTTGGGGATAGCGGTAAGCTCCTACAATGAGCAGTTCTTC. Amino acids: CASSLGIAVSSYNEQFF.

The CDR3 spells CASSPSGQYYGYTF. The CDR3 DNA reads TGTGCCAGCTCACCCTCGGGACAGTACTATGGCTACACCTTC. V usage is TRBV18 and J usage is TRBJ1-2; 7 bases line up with TRBD1. The CDR3 spans 14 residues. Per germline, CDR1 KGHSH and CDR2 LQKENI. Trimming took 3 bases from V and 3 from J; bases not matched to a gene: 4.

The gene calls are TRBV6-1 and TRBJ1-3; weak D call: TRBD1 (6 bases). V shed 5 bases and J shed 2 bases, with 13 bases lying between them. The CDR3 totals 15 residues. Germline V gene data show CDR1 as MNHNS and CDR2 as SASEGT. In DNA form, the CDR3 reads TGTGCCAGCAGTACTACAGGGCTGGCTGGAAACACCATATATTTT. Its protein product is CASSTTGLAGNTIYF.

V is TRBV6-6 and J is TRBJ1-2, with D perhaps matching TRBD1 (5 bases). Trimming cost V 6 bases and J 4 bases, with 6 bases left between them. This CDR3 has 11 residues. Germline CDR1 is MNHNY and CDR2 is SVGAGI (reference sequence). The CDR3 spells CASRGLYGYTF. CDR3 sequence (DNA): TGTGCCAGCAGGGGGCTCTATGGCTACACCTTC.

Here the CDR3 reads CASSIGGREETQYF. CDR3 coding DNA: TGTGCCAGTAGTATCGGGGGGCGGGAAGAGACCCAGTACTTC. The chain is built from TRBV19 and TRBJ2-5; weak D call: TRBD2 (7 bases). The CDR3 spans 14 residues. With 3 bases removed from V and 3 bases from J, the gap between germline ends came to 11 bases. Germline V gene sequence: CDR1 LNHDA, CDR2 SQIVND (reference sequence).

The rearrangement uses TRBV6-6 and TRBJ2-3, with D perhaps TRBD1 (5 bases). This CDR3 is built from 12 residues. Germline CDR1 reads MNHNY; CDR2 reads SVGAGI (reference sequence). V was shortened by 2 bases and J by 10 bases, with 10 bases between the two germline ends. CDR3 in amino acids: CASSYQGGAQYF. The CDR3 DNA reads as TGTGCCAGCAGTTACCAGGGCGGAGCGCAGTATTTT.

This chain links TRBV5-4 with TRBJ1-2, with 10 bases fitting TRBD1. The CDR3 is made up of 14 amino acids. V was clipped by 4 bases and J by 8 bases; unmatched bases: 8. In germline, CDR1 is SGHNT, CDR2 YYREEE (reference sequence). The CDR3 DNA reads TGTGCCAGCAGCCGGCCGGGACAGGGGCGAGGCTACACCTTC. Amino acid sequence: CASSRPGQGRGYTF.

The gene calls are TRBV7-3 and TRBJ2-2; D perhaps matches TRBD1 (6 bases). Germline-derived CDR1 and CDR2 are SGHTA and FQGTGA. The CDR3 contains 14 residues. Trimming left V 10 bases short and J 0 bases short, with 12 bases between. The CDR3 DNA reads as TGTGCCACCGCCACAGGGCCGAACACCGGGGAGCTGTTTTTT. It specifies CATATGPNTGELFF.

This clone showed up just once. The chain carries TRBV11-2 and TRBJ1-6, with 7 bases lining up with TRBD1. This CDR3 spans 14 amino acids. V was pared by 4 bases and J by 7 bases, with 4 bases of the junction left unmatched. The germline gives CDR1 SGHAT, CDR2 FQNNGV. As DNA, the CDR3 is TGTGCCAGCAGCTCGGGACAGTCAAATTCACCCCTCCACTTT. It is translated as CASSSGQSNSPLHF.

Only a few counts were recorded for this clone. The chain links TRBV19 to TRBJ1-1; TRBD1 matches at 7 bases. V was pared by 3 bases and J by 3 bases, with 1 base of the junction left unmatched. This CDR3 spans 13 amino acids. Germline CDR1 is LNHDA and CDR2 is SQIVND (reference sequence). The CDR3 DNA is TGTGCCAGTAGTATCGACAGGGACACTGAAGCTTTCTTT. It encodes CASSIDRDTEAFF.